This TCR beta chain was identified in a study of shared clonotypes between healthy human individuals (dated by TCRdb to 2019 to 2021). The study in broad terms: A few men and two women, aged 18 to 49 years, made up the cohort. For each donor, CD4 naive and CD4 memory were each given three plates, CD8 naive was given two plates, and CD8 memory was given one plate. To estimate repertoire size and how much clonotype sharing occurs between individuals, the study deeply sequenced the blood TCR repertoires of about 5 healthy adults. Libraries were prepared and TCR repertoires were sequenced by different laboratories using diverse techniques, in order to increase sequencing depth and limit assay-specific biases. Between about 0.8 and 9 billion PBMCs per donor were obtained by leukapheresis.

To note about this clone: Its antigen is unknown. Per-base qualities were not stored, and no clone one base away is much larger.

Healthy HIV-negative adults with no recently reported acute infections or vaccinations were included as donors. Only Caucasian adults living in Nashville, Tennessee, USA were represented among the donors. CD4+ T cells were enriched by magnetic negative selection; naive cells were then positively selected on CD45RA, and the negative fraction formed the memory subset. Blood was obtained by leukapheresis, after which PBMCs were separated by Ficoll-Histopaque density gradient centrifugation and cryopreserved in liquid nitrogen vapor phase. Analytical flow cytometry was used to check the purity and quantity of each magnetically sorted T cell population. Genomic DNA was isolated from every sorted fraction and measured by UV absorbance on a Nanodrop 2000c. Using the deep immunoSEQ assay, TCR CDR3 regions were amplified from genomic DNA by multiplex PCR. Extracted genomic DNA from each cell subset was spread evenly across all wells of several immunoSEQ 96-well plates, with each plate serving as a replicate. Each replicate PCR for sorted subsets received about 0.2 ug genomic DNA, equal to tens of thousands of T cell genomes. Purified libraries were quantified with a Qubit 3.0 fluorometer, sized on a Bioanalyzer 2100, and re-quantified with the KAPA Library Quantification kit. Every immunoSEQ 96-well plate was sequenced on a dedicated single-read 150-cycle Illumina NextSeq 550 flow cell. In the authors' own workflow: Because only junctional sequences without quality scores were contained in the immunoSEQ output, filtering matching that applied to full-length reads could not be performed. Sequences were annotated with PyIR, a Python wrapper for IgBLAST v1.9, and V/J genes and CDR3 were assigned using IMGT germline references. Reads with weak V/J assignments (E-value above 1e-6), missing CDR3, stop codons, out-of-frame junctions, or ambiguous translated residues were removed. A V3J clonotype was defined by an identical inferred V gene, J gene, and CDR3 amino acid sequence. Percentage overlap between repertoires was computed as shared unique clonotypes divided by the size of the smaller repertoire. Three approaches were used to assess repertoire richness: RTK rarefaction, the Chao1 estimator, and Recon v2.1 estimates of unobserved clonotypes. Generation probabilities were computed with OLGA for all TCRbeta clonotypes obtained by the gDNA method from a few donors. This immuneACCESS table, as held by TCRdb, lists in-frame sequences with V and J called but not all clones. Of the missing ones, under half trace to an unresolved V gene in checked studies; the others have no known cause. The DNA was the basis for D and trimming; V, J and clone size are from that table. In all, the sample holds about 2.4 million clones, and roughly 92% of those were seen once. Around 0.14% of the sample is taken by the ten largest.

Study-wide conclusions, independent of this receptor: Sampling was limited to blood, and TCR repertoires in tissue likely differ from TCR repertoires in blood. Pairwise subsampling indicated that sequencing depth was expected to affect the degree of clonotype sharing among donors. When a few donors were compared, the shared fraction of clonotypes was 5% to 6.5% for naive CD4, less than 4% for naive CD8, 2% to 2.5% for memory CD4, and 0.35% to 0.5% for memory CD8. Naive subsets generally had larger estimated clonotype richness than memory subsets did. Higher generation probabilities were observed for clonotypes shared by all four sorted-subset donors than for non-shared clonotypes. The small number of donors limited the genetic and exposure-history diversity represented. Incomplete sequencing was indicated by rarefaction of sorted-subset datasets, despite the large sequencing depth.

The origin of this receptor is a man between 18 and 35 years old in good health. Source material: naive CD4+ T cells sorted from blood. This sample's cell subset or site label indicates: CD45RA+ positively selected.

The CDR3 protein: CASSYPAGNQPQHF. In nucleotides, the sequence is TGTGCCAGCAGTTACCCGGCTGGCAATCAGCCCCAGCATTTT. Rearrangement joined TRBV6-6 to TRBJ1-5; too little of a D gene remains to name it. The germline V gene (reference sequence) sets CDR1 to MNHNY and CDR2 to SVGAGI. The CDR3 measures 14 amino acids from cysteine to phenylalanine. Just the 42-base CDR3 DNA is kept, in frame starting at base 1. Trimming removed 2 bases from V and 2 bases from J, leaving 7 bases between the germline ends.